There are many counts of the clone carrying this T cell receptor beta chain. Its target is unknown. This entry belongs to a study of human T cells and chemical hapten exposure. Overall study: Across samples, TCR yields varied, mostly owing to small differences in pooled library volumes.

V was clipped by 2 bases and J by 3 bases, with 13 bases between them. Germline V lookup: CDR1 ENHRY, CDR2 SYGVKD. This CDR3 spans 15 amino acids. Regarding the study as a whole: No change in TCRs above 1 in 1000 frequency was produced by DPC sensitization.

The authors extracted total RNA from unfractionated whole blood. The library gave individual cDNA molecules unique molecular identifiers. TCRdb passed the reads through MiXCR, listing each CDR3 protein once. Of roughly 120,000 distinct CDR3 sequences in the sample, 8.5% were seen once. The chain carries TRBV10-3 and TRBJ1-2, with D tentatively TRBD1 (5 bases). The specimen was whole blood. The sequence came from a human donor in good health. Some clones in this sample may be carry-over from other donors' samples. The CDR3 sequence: CAISEEGDADYGYTF. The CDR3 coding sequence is TGTGCCATCAGTGAGGAAGGGGATGCGGACTATGGCTACACCTTC.